The 8 T cell receptor beta chains below were found in one sample sequenced in a study of blood T cells in healthy people across ages. Next came a second PCR, run for about 7 to 12 cycles, which used a sample-barcoded 5' primer along with a J-beta primer mix. TCRdb reprocessed the 5' RACE reads via MiXCR and lists one record per CDR3 protein. This sample has about 680,000 distinct CDR3 sequences; around 45% occur once, and the top ten carry roughly 34%. Sequenced input: blood. The receptors were gathered from an older woman in good health.

J is TRBJ2-7 and V is TRBV29-1, with D perhaps matching TRBD2 (6 bases). The CDR3 is 14 amino acids. Deletions cut 5 bases from V and 0 bases from J, with 14 bases between. Per germline, CDR1 SQVTM and CDR2 ANQGSEA. In DNA form, the CDR3 reads TGCAGCGTTAGACGCGGGGCGGACTCCTACGAGCAGTACTTC. Amino acid sequence: CSVRRGADSYEQYF.

Only a few counts were recorded for this clonotype. The J gene is TRBJ2-5, the V gene TRBV14; 7 positions agree with TRBD2. The germline CDR1 and CDR2 sequences are SGHDN and FVKESK. The J segment lost 2 bases and the V segment lost 3 bases, leaving 9 bases of the junction unmatched. The CDR3 covers 16 residues. For the CDR3, the DNA is TGTGCCAGCAGCCAGGGAGGGGCCGTGATTCAAGAGACCCAGTACTTC. Translation: CASSQGGAVIQETQYF.

In its sample, this clonotype was seen a few times. This chain links TRBV5-1 with TRBJ2-3; D might be TRBD2 (7 bases). Trimming stripped 3 bases from V and 4 bases from J, with 15 bases between. Germline values: CDR1 SGHRS, CDR2 YFSETQ. The length of the CDR3 is 15 residues. The CDR3 here is CASSWAGGGPDTQYF. CDR3 DNA: TGCGCCAGCAGCTGGGCTGGGGGGGGCCCAGATACGCAGTATTTT. The entire variable domain, with the rest obtained from reference TRBV5-1 and TRBJ2-3, is as follows: KAGVTQTPRYLIKTRGQQVTLSCSPISGHRSVSWYQQTPGQGLQFLFEYFSETQRNKGNFPGRFSGRQFSNSRSEMNVSTLELGDSALYLCASSWAGGGPDTQYFGPGTRLTVL.

This clonotype was found many times. The chain recombines TRBV29-1 with TRBJ1-4; D perhaps matches TRBD1 (5 bases). The germline V gene has CDR1 SQVTM and CDR2 ANQGSEA. The V gene lost 0 bases and the J gene lost 3 bases, with 14 bases spanning the gap. This CDR3 comprises 16 residues. Written as DNA, the CDR3 is TGCAGCGTTGAAGATCTCAGGGACTGGGCTAATGAAAAACTGTTTTTT. It is translated as CSVEDLRDWANEKLFF.

Only a few counts were recorded for this clonotype. The chain combines TRBV12-3 or TRBV12-4 with TRBJ1-2; 7 bases match TRBD1. This CDR3 has 14 amino acids. The trim removed 10 bases at V and 6 bases at J, leaving 14 bases unmatched. This chain's CDR3 is CATRAGPRGDGYTF. The CDR3 DNA reads TGTGCCACCAGGGCGGGGCCCAGGGGGGATGGCTACACCTTC.

V usage is TRBV18 and J usage is TRBJ1-2, with D unclear. This CDR3 contains 15 residues. Deletions cut 2 bases from V and 0 bases from J, with 10 bases between. CDR1 and CDR2 (germline): KGHSH, LQKENI. The DNA of the CDR3 is TGTGCCAGCTCACCAGTGGCGGAAGCTAACTATGGCTACACCTTC. It is translated as CASSPVAEANYGYTF.

The genes are TRBV7-3 and TRBJ2-4, with 13 bases matching TRBD2. The CDR3 runs 16 residues. Germline CDR1 and CDR2: SGHTA and FQGTGA. V was clipped by 5 bases and J by 4 bases; unmatched bases: 5. The CDR3 sequence: CASSTGTSGNKNIQYF. CDR3 in DNA: TGTGCCAGCAGCACCGGGACTAGCGGGAATAAAAACATTCAGTACTTC.

The table lists this clonotype with many counts. V is TRBV29-1 and J is TRBJ2-3; 7 positions match TRBD2. Germline V gene data show CDR1 as SQVTM and CDR2 as ANQGSEA. This CDR3 spans 13 amino acids. With 7 bases clipped from V and 4 bases from J, the junction kept 8 bases outside the gene matches. Here the CDR3 DNA reads TGCAGCGCCAAGACTAGCTCCTCAGATACGCAGTATTTT. Translating it yields CSAKTSSSDTQYF.